This T cell receptor (beta chain) originates from a study of OX40 agonist ivuxolimab in advanced cancers. With regard to the full study: Ivuxolimab was a fully human IgG2 agonistic monoclonal antibody targeting the costimulatory receptor OX40 (CD134). Intravenous ivuxolimab was administered to patients every 2 weeks at six dose levels: 0.01, 0.1, 0.3, 1.5, 3 and 10 mg/kg. Of the roughly 51 patients in dose escalation, around 19 had hepatocellular carcinoma, some 15 had melanoma, 9 had renal cell carcinoma and 9 had head and neck cancer. The dose-escalation cohort was roughly 87% male with a mean age of roughly 60 years, ranging from about 20 to 85. Patients were allowed to have had prior anti-PD-1, anti-PD-L1 or anti-CTLA-4 therapy, and 30% to 50% of the dose-escalation patients had previously received checkpoint inhibitors. Three dose-escalation patients achieved partial responses, one with hepatocellular carcinoma and two with cutaneous melanoma. The purpose of peripheral TCRbeta sequencing was to test whether ivuxolimab changed TCR sequence diversity and led to clonal T-cell expansion. The paper reports the monotherapy dose-escalation portion (N = 52 patients) of the phase I ivuxolimab trial.

The trial excluded patients who had a history of autoimmune disease or were on systemic immunosuppression. Peripheral blood for TCR sequencing was drawn from every dose cohort at baseline, at cycle 4 day 1 and at cycle 7 day 1. The samples were drawn from a first-in-human, open-label, multicenter phase I dose-escalation trial of ivuxolimab. Adults with locally advanced or metastatic melanoma, renal cell, hepatocellular, or head and neck squamous cell carcinoma were enrolled in the trial. Before TCR sequencing, CD4+ and CD8+ T cells were separately sorted from peripheral blood. Genomic DNA was extracted from sorted cells for sequencing of the TCRbeta CDR3 region. The immunoSEQ Assay was used to sequence the TCRbeta CDR3 regions. The table comes from immuneACCESS by way of TCRdb, which keeps in-frame sequences with V and J called. Part of the clones is missing from these tables; in studies checked, under half for an unresolved V gene and the rest for unknown reasons. Present in this sample are about 80,000 clones, more than 90% of which were seen just once. The ten largest clones capture 4% to 5.5% of the sample.

Only one count was recorded for this clone. What this receptor recognizes is not known. Base qualities were left out, and no much larger clone turns up one base away. Points the paper makes about the study in general: The antigen specificity of the peripheral T cells that underwent clonal expansion was not determined. Low levels of normalized T-cell clonal expansion were also shown by some nonresponding patients. Partial responders in the 0.1-3.0 mg/kg groups had among the lowest normalized peripheral clonal expansion, especially among CD8+ T cells. After ivuxolimab, CD8+ T cells had more expanded clones than CD4+ T cells on average. At doses of 0.1 to 3.0 mg/kg, clonal expansion of both CD4+ and CD8+ T cells in blood was seen between baseline and week 6.

The TCR comes from an adult with an advanced solid tumor such as melanoma, head and neck, liver or kidney cancer. Sequenced material: CD4+ or CD8+ T cells sorted from blood, taken in a trial of the OX40 agonist ivuxolimab.

The DNA reads as follows: TGTGCCAGCAGTGCGGGGATCACTTCTGGTGAAGCTTTCTTT. This encodes CASSAGITSGEAFF. This receptor chain uses TRBV5-6 and TRBJ1-1, with an unclear D gene assignment. Via the germline V gene, CDR1 is SGHDT and CDR2 YYEEEE. V and J lose 5 bases and 7 bases, and a span of 18 bases separates them. From cysteine to phenylalanine, the CDR3 is 14 amino acids long. Only the CDR3 portion is preserved as DNA: 42 bases, with reading frame beginning at the first base.